The 14 T cell receptor beta chains below come from one sample, sequenced in a study of blood T cell repertoires in COVID-19. TCRdb keeps only in-frame clones here, not all; method: immunoSEQ multiplex PCR. The sample consists of roughly 88,000 clones, roughly 85% of them appearing once. Sequencing was done on a sample of peripheral blood. These receptors all come from a woman aged 60-70 years with COVID-19, enrolled during active disease.

The chain's CDR3 is CASSYSGRGPAEAFF. DNA for the CDR3: TGTGCCAGCAGTTACAGTGGGAGGGGCCCGGCTGAAGCTTTCTTT. The chain joins TRBV6-6 to TRBJ1-1, with a tentative D call TRBD1 (5 bases). V gave up 2 bases and J gave up 6 bases, with 16 bases separating them. The CDR3 loop spans 15 amino acids. CDR1 MNHNY and CDR2 SVGAGI come from the germline V gene (reference sequence).

This chain uses TRBV28 with TRBJ1-2; D is perhaps TRBD1 (5 bases). V dropped 2 bases and J dropped 8 bases, with 6 bases sitting between them. Germline values: CDR1 MDHEN, CDR2 SYDVKM. The CDR3 contains 11 residues. CDR3 protein: CASSLRTGYTF. The CDR3 coding sequence is TGTGCCAGCAGTTTACGGACAGGCTACACCTTC.

This clone was seen a few times. V usage is TRBV5-8 and J usage is TRBJ1-4, with 9 bases identical to TRBD1. The V segment lost 3 bases and the J segment 7 bases; nucleotides outside the gene matches: 16. CDR1 and CDR2 (germline): SGHTS, YDEGEE. This CDR3 region has 18 residues. CDR3 residues: CASSWTGDASAVSEKLFF. The CDR3 DNA sequence: TGTGCCAGCAGCTGGACAGGGGATGCTAGCGCGGTTAGTGAAAAACTGTTTTTT.

This clone has a single count. The rearrangement uses TRBV28 and TRBJ2-7; TRBD1 is a possible D gene (6 bases). This CDR3 is built from 14 residues. V gave up 5 bases and J gave up 4 bases, with 15 bases separating them. Germline assignment: CDR1 MDHEN and CDR2 SYDVKM. CDR3 loop: CASSPGQTFYEQYF. DNA of the CDR3: TGTGCCAGCAGTCCCGGACAGACCTTTTACGAGCAGTACTTC.

The rearrangement joins TRBV6-6 to TRBJ1-3; a weak D match, TRBD1 (6 bases). Deletions cut 7 bases from V and 0 bases from J, with 13 bases between. The CDR3 sequence is 15 residues long. CDR1 and CDR2 (germline): MNHNY, SVGAGI (reference sequence). DNA of the CDR3: TGTGCCAGCACTCCCGGGACAACCTCTGGAAACACCATATATTTT. Its protein product is CASTPGTTSGNTIYF.

The chain has TRBV6-2 or TRBV6-3 and TRBJ2-5; 8 bases align to TRBD2. CDR1 and CDR2 (germline): MNHEY, SVGEGT. This CDR3 spans 17 amino acids. Losses at the gene ends were 2 bases for V and 3 bases for J; bases not matched to a gene: 11. CDR3 amino acids: CASSYDRGAGAEETQYF. The CDR3 DNA follows: TGTGCCAGCAGTTACGATAGAGGAGCGGGGGCCGAAGAGACCCAGTACTTC.

The chain's CDR3 is CASSPRVGATYEQYF. CDR3 nucleotide sequence: TGCGCCAGCAGCCCGAGGGTGGGAGCCACTTACGAGCAGTACTTC. The chain has TRBV5-1 and TRBJ2-7, with a weak D call TRBD2 (5 bases). Trimming stripped 4 bases from V and 4 bases from J, with 18 bases between. This CDR3 is 15 amino acids long. CDR1 and CDR2 from the germline V gene are SGHRS and YFSETQ. Together with reference TRBV5-1 and TRBJ2-7, the CDR3 gives the full variable domain: KAGVTQTPRYLIKTRGQQVTLSCSPISGHRSVSWYQQTPGQGLQFLFEYFSETQRNKGNFPGRFSGRQFSNSRSEMNVSTLELGDSALYLCASSPRVGATYEQYFGPGTRLTVT.

The rearrangement joins TRBV28 to TRBJ2-7; D possibly corresponds to TRBD2 (7 bases). This CDR3 is built from 16 residues. V lost 5 bases and J lost 0, with 17 bases in between. The germline V gene encodes CDR1 MDHEN and CDR2 SYDVKM. DNA for the CDR3: TGTGCCAGCAGTACCTACGGGGGGCAGGGCTCCTACGAGCAGTACTTC. Its protein is CASSTYGGQGSYEQYF.

This clone was detected only a few times. CDR3 in amino acids: CASSYRTGGADTEAFF. The CDR3 DNA follows: TGTGCCAGCAGTTACCGGACAGGGGGCGCGGACACTGAAGCTTTCTTT. This chain links TRBV6-2 or TRBV6-3 with TRBJ1-1; 11 positions match TRBD1. Germline V CDR1 and CDR2: MNHEY, SVGEGT. The CDR3 sequence is 16 residues long. V lost 2 bases to trimming and J lost 3 bases; unmatched junction nucleotides: 5.

This chain connects TRBV7-9 to TRBJ2-5; D perhaps matches TRBD2 (7 bases). From germline, CDR1 is SEHNR and CDR2 FQNEAQ (reference sequence). Trimming cost V 3 bases and J 4 bases, with 15 bases left between them. The CDR3 totals 15 residues. For the CDR3, the DNA is TGTGCCAGCAGCTTGACCCTCCGGGGGGCAGAGACCCAGTACTTC. Translation: CASSLTLRGAETQYF.

V and J are TRBV11-2 and TRBJ2-1; 9 nucleotides align to TRBD2. The germline V gene encodes CDR1 SGHAT and CDR2 FQNNGV. The CDR3 has 15 amino acids. The V gene end was trimmed by 5 bases and the J gene end by 4 bases; junction bases not matched to a gene: 6. CDR3 residues: CASSALAGSYNEQFF. For the CDR3, the DNA is TGTGCCAGCAGCGCCCTAGCGGGGTCTTACAATGAGCAGTTCTTC.

This chain uses TRBV5-5 with TRBJ2-5; 8 nucleotides agree with TRBD1. Germline V lookup: CDR1 SGHKS, CDR2 YYEKEE (reference sequence). The CDR3 is 15 residues long. V was clipped by 4 bases and J by 6 bases; unmatched bases: 11. The CDR3 DNA is TGTGCCAGCAGCCCCCAGGCAGGGGGCGCGCAGACCCAGTACTTC. Translating it yields CASSPQAGGAQTQYF.

The rearrangement links TRBV18 to TRBJ2-1, with D tentatively TRBD2 (6 bases). The CDR3 sequence is 15 residues long. The germline CDR1 and CDR2 sequences are KGHSH and LQKENI. The V end was cut by 4 bases, the J end by 9 bases, with 19 bases between. The CDR3 reads CASSLLGTPGSEQFF. The CDR3 DNA reads TGTGCCAGCTCACTTCTCGGGACTCCAGGCAGTGAGCAGTTCTTC.

The chain employs TRBV9 and TRBJ2-1; 8 bases line up with TRBD2. Per germline, CDR1 SGDLS and CDR2 YYNGEE. V was clipped by 4 bases and J by 0 bases; unmatched bases: 9. The CDR3 length is 17 residues. The DNA of the CDR3 is TGTGCCAGCAGCCCACGGGGGGGGACGAGCTCCTACAATGAGCAGTTCTTC. Residues: CASSPRGGTSSYNEQFF.